The 5 T cell receptor beta chains listed next were all sequenced from one sample in a study of cytomegalovirus exposure and HLA in healthy donors. The PCR made use of 60 Vbeta and 13 Jbeta primers. Clones were read by immunoSEQ multiplex PCR, and TCRdb kept only the in-frame ones, dropping some. The sample has roughly 180,000 clones; around 74% are singletons. Sequencing input: PBMCs. The receptors derive from a female donor in good health and CMV-seronegative.

The chain has TRBV7-2 and TRBJ1-3, with D maybe TRBD1 (5 bases). Trimming removed 6 bases from V and 0 bases from J, with 21 bases in between. The CDR3 sequence is 18 residues long. CDR1 is SGHTA and CDR2 is FQGNSA in the germline V gene. CDR3 loop: CASSPGGGRRASGNTIYF. The CDR3 bases are TGTGCCAGCAGTCCCGGGGGGGGTAGAAGGGCCTCTGGAAACACCATATATTTT.

The rearrangement joins TRBV13 to TRBJ1-1, with 10 nucleotides matching TRBD1. CDR1 is PRHDT and CDR2 is FYEKMQ in the germline V gene (reference sequence). This CDR3 is 16 amino acids long. V lost 5 bases and J lost 2; bases outside the gene matches: 8. CDR3 in amino acids: CASSADRGAINTEAFF. DNA of the CDR3: TGTGCCAGCAGCGCGGACAGGGGGGCTATAAACACTGAAGCTTTCTTT. Together with reference TRBV13 and TRBJ1-1, the CDR3 gives the full variable domain: AAGVIQSPRHLIKEKRETATLKCYPIPRHDTVYWYQQGPGQDPQFLISFYEKMQSDKGSIPDRFSAQQFSDYHSELNMSSLELGDSALYFCASSADRGAINTEAFFGQGTRLTVV.

This clone was detected only a few times. The chain links TRBV2 to TRBJ2-7, with a weak D call TRBD2 (6 bases). The CDR3 is 14 residues long. V gave up 6 bases and J gave up 2 bases, with 14 bases separating them. Germline CDR1 SNHLY, CDR2 FYNNEI. Here the CDR3 reads CASRTRLGPYEQYF. The CDR3 nucleotides read TGTGCCAGCAGAACCCGACTAGGGCCCTACGAGCAGTACTTC.

This clone was picked up many times. The chain recombines TRBV6-1 with TRBJ2-3; 11 positions agree with TRBD2. The trim removed 4 bases at V and 7 bases at J, leaving 13 bases unmatched. The germline CDR1 and CDR2 sequences are MNHNS and SASEGT. The length of the CDR3 is 17 residues. The CDR3 sequence is CASSANTPSGRRNTQYF. The CDR3 bases are TGTGCCAGCAGTGCCAATACTCCTAGCGGGAGGCGTAATACGCAGTATTTT.

The rearrangement joins TRBV2 to TRBJ1-1; 7 nucleotides line up with TRBD1. The germline CDR1 and CDR2 sequences are SNHLY and FYNNEI. V shed 8 bases and J 4 bases; nucleotides not matched to a gene: 10. This CDR3 is 14 amino acids long. The DNA for the CDR3 is TGTGCCAGCCGGTACAGGGGTATCGGCACTGAAGCTTTCTTT. It specifies CASRYRGIGTEAFF.